Sequencing of this TCR beta chain was carried out in a study of identical twins. Per germline, CDR1 DFQATT and CDR2 SNEGSKA (reference sequence). The CDR3 is 14 amino acids. V gave up 0 bases and J gave up 4 bases; unmatched junction bases: 3. The donors were all healthy and Caucasian. TCRdb redid the calling of the 5' RACE reads with MiXCR, one entry per CDR3 protein. Here the sample spans under 1 million distinct CDR3 sequences, around 12% being singletons. The table lists this clonotype with a few counts. The same data also went into a second study, on yellow fever vaccine responses in identical twins. That report adds: Reports say the vaccine T cell response in twins looked partly convergent and partly personalized.

The source is a woman in her late teens or twenties in good health. V usage is TRBV20-1 and J usage is TRBJ2-7; 10 nucleotides line up with TRBD1. Sequenced sample: PBMCs. CDR3 amino acids: CSARDWDRGYEQYF. CDR3 bases: TGCAGTGCTAGAGACTGGGACAGGGGTTACGAGCAGTACTTC.